This T cell receptor (beta chain) was sequenced in a study of blood T cell repertoires in COVID-19. Background on the study: Sources were T cells, B-cell-depleted T cells, or PBMCs; the material itself was cDNA or gDNA.

In the original processing: Quantification of nucleated cells was approximated via reference gene primer amplification. Using immunoSEQ multiplex PCR, the repertoire was profiled, and TCRdb retains in-frame clones only, with some absent. That table furnishes V, J and clone size, whereas the DNA furnished D and trimming. The sample contains roughly 250,000 clones, 88% of which appear only once. Germline CDR1 is SEHNR and CDR2 is FQNEAQ (reference sequence). This CDR3 region has 13 residues. V was clipped by 2 bases and J by 8 bases, with 12 bases between them. Participant ages covered about 18 to 95 years across about two dozen US areas. Each recovered donor of Cohort 3 presented with two negative PCRs, clearance, or symptom resolution.

The source of this sequence is a woman in her forties or fifties who had recovered from COVID-19. The gene calls are TRBV7-9 and TRBJ1-2; possible D gene TRBD1, 5 bases. Sequenced material: PBMCs or T cells enriched from blood (not recorded which). CDR3 residues: CASSLQGARGYTF. For the CDR3, the DNA is TGTGCCAGCAGCTTACAAGGGGCTCGCGGCTACACCTTC.